These 23 T cell receptor beta chains originate from one sample sequenced in a study of breast tumors, draining lymph nodes, adjacent tissues. Breast cancer patients provided tissue from their axillary draining lymph nodes. TCRdb recomputed calls from the multiplex PCR reads with MiXCR, one row per CDR3 protein. This table holds 200,000 or so distinct CDR3 sequences, roughly 31% found once. Material: axillary lymph node tissue. These receptors originate from a female donor with breast cancer. Some clones in this sample may be carry-over from other donors' samples.

This clonotype occurred many times. The gene calls are TRBV11-2 and TRBJ1-2, with TRBD1 identical over 9 bases. V was pared by 5 bases and J by 6 bases, with 16 bases of the junction left unmatched. Germline CDR1 SGHAT, CDR2 FQNNGV. The CDR3 is 17 amino acids. The CDR3 reads CASSPLRLIGTGNGYTF. The CDR3, as DNA: TGTGCCAGCAGCCCTCTCCGGCTGATCGGGACAGGGAATGGCTACACCTTC.

To note about this clonotype: One end of the junction does not line up with germline, which may come from a read error. This chain joins TRBV6-6 and TRBJ1-5, with D unclear. The CDR3 has 16 residues. CDR1 MNHNY and CDR2 SVGAGI come from the germline V gene (reference sequence). The CDR3 protein is CASSHSGQTPNQPQHF. The DNA of the CDR3 is TGTGCCAGCAGTCACTCTGGTCAAACACCTAATCAGCCCCAGCATTTT.

CDR3 protein: CSARVAGGPFEQYF. DNA of the CDR3: TGCAGTGCTAGAGTAGCGGGAGGGCCCTTCGAGCAGTACTTC. The genes are TRBV20-1 and TRBJ2-7, with TRBD2 identical over 11 bases. This CDR3 spans 14 amino acids. Germline CDR1 and CDR2: DFQATT and SNEGSKA (reference sequence). The trim removed 1 base at V and 6 bases at J, leaving 5 bases unmatched.

This clonotype has at least ten counts. CDR3 coding DNA: TGCGCCAGCAGCCAAGATATCGCTAATGAAAAACTGTTTTTT. Its protein is CASSQDIANEKLFF. The chain has TRBV4-3 and TRBJ1-4; no clear D. The germline V gene has CDR1 LGHNA and CDR2 YSLEER. The CDR3 is 14 amino acids. Between the trimmed V and J ends, which lost 0 bases and 3 bases, there was a span of 5 bases.

This sequence joins TRBV6-6 and TRBJ2-3; D remains ambiguous. This CDR3 spans 14 amino acids. V was cut by 5 bases and J by 5 bases, with 14 bases left in between. The germline V gene encodes CDR1 MNHNY and CDR2 SVGAGI (reference sequence). CDR3 coding DNA: TGTGCCAGCAGTCCACGGACCTCAGTAGATACGCAGTATTTT. Translated: CASSPRTSVDTQYF.

To note about this clonotype: The conserved phenylalanine or tryptophan is not found at the CDR3 terminus, so this likely reflects a read error. The limits of the CDR3 on the DNA are not certain, so only TCRdb's listed CDR3 is given. This chain connects TRBV7-9 to TRBJ2-7; TRBD2 is the table's D call, not checked against the DNA. The CDR3 extends over 11 residues, inclusive of both ends. From germline, CDR1 is SEHNR and CDR2 FQNEAQ (reference sequence). The CDR3 reads CASSLPRGLAG.

In regard to this clonotype: A much bigger clone sits one base away, suggesting this may be a read error. This chain joins TRBV2 and TRBJ2-7, with D possibly being TRBD1 (6 bases). The CDR3 length is 15 residues. Germline lookup yields CDR1 SNHLY and CDR2 FYNNEI. The CDR3 protein is CASSLRRGETYEQCF. For the CDR3, the DNA is TGTGCCAGCAGCTTGCGCAGGGGAGAAACCTACGAGCAGTGCTTC.

The chain has TRBV7-9 and TRBJ2-5, with TRBD2 identical over 10 bases. The germline V gene has CDR1 SEHNR and CDR2 FQNEAQ (reference sequence). Losses at the gene ends were 4 bases for V and 2 bases for J; bases not matched to a gene: 7. The CDR3 runs 16 residues. The CDR3 loop is CASSSSGSGGQETQYF. The CDR3 nucleotides read TGTGCCAGCAGCTCTAGCGGGAGCGGGGGTCAAGAGACCCAGTACTTC.

This clonotype was seen ten or more times. The chain carries TRBV6-1 and TRBJ1-6, with a weak D call TRBD1 (5 bases). The length of the CDR3 is 14 residues. V lost 7 bases and J lost 7, with 14 bases in between. CDR1 and CDR2 from the germline V gene are MNHNS and SASEGT. The CDR3 DNA is TGTGCCAGCAAAGGGGAGGGGTGGAATTCACCCCTCCACTTT. This encodes CASKGEGWNSPLHF.

V usage is TRBV6-6 and J usage is TRBJ1-1; maybe TRBD1 (6 bases). CDR3 length: 17 amino acids. Trimming cost V 0 bases and J 0 bases, with 14 bases left between them. Per germline, CDR1 MNHNY and CDR2 SVGAGI (reference sequence). CDR3 DNA sequence: TGTGCCAGCAGTTACTCCAGGACAGTTCGAGTGAACACTGAAGCTTTCTTT. It specifies CASSYSRTVRVNTEAFF.

This clonotype was observed at least ten times. This sequence joins TRBV6-1 and TRBJ1-3; 12 nucleotides line up with TRBD1. The CDR3 covers 15 residues. The V gene's germline CDR1 is MNHNS and CDR2 SASEGT. V dropped 7 bases and J dropped 4; count of bases not matched to a gene: 5. The CDR3 is CASTQGTGGGNTIYF. The CDR3 DNA sequence: TGTGCCAGCACCCAAGGGACAGGGGGCGGAAACACCATATATTTT.

This clonotype was counted at least ten times. The rearrangement uses TRBV7-9 and TRBJ1-4, with 7 positions matching TRBD1. This CDR3 has 14 amino acids. Germline CDR1 SEHNR, CDR2 FQNEAQ (reference sequence). V was clipped by 5 bases and J by 8 bases; unmatched bases: 8. The CDR3, as DNA: TGTGCCAGCAGCGTGGACAGGAAAGGGGAAAAACTGTTTTTT. As protein: CASSVDRKGEKLFF.

This clonotype came up many times. The genes are TRBV2 and TRBJ1-1, with D unclear. The length of the CDR3 is 15 residues. The V and J ends lost 2 bases and 3 bases respectively, with 13 bases between them. CDR1 and CDR2 from the germline V gene are SNHLY and FYNNEI. The CDR3 loop is CASSELEGPYTEAFF. CDR3 DNA: TGTGCCAGCAGTGAATTGGAGGGCCCCTACACTGAAGCTTTCTTT.

In its sample, this clonotype was seen a few times. Being one base from a much bigger clone, this may be a read error. The chain joins TRBV9 to TRBJ1-2, with TRBD1 matching over 9 bases. CDR1 and CDR2 (germline): SGDLS, YYNGEE. The CDR3 is 16 residues long. In nucleotides, the CDR3 is TGTGCCAGCAGCGAGGGGGGACAGGGAAGTAACTATGCCTACACCTTC. Encoded protein: CASSEGGQGSNYAYTF. Variable domain in full (rest from reference TRBV9 and TRBJ1-2): DSGVTQTPKHLITATGQRVTLRCSPRSGDLSVYWYQQSLDQGLQFLIQYYNGEERAKGNILERFSAQQFPDLHSELNLSSLELGDSALYFCASSEGGQGSNYAYTFGSGTRLTVV.

This CDR3 reads CASSPEIAGTGELFF. The CDR3 region has the DNA TGTGCCAGCAGTCCCGAAATTGCCGGGACAGGGGAGCTGTTTTTT. The gene calls are TRBV6-5 and TRBJ2-2; D perhaps matches TRBD1 (6 bases). The length of the CDR3 is 15 residues. Trimming shortened V by 5 bases and J by 8 bases, and 18 bases separated the two germline ends. The germline V gene encodes CDR1 MNHEY and CDR2 SVGAGI.

This clonotype is a singleton in its sample. The gene calls are TRBV7-3 and TRBJ2-5, with 8 positions matching TRBD2. This CDR3 spans 15 amino acids. The V segment lost 4 bases and the J segment 0 bases; nucleotides outside the gene matches: 4. Germline V lookup: CDR1 SGHTA, CDR2 FQGTGA. This CDR3 reads CASSSAGANQETQYF. The DNA of the CDR3 is TGTGCCAGCAGCTCAGCGGGGGCCAACCAAGAGACCCAGTACTTC.

This clonotype appeared many times. This chain joins TRBV28 and TRBJ2-5, with D perhaps matching TRBD2 (6 bases). V gave up 6 bases and J gave up 5 bases, with 19 bases separating them. The CDR3 is 15 amino acids. Per the germline V gene, CDR1 is MDHEN and CDR2 is SYDVKM. The CDR3 reads CASRRQGAGRETQYF. The CDR3 DNA follows: TGTGCCAGCAGGAGACAAGGGGCGGGAAGGGAGACCCAGTACTTC.

The sample holds one count of this clonotype. At one end the junction does not follow the germline gene, possibly because of a read error. The chain employs TRBV14 and TRBJ1-1; D unresolved. From germline, CDR1 is SGHDN and CDR2 FVKESK. The CDR3 consists of 14 residues. For the CDR3, the DNA is TGTGCAAGCAGCCAAGCAGGTATGAACACTGAAGCTTTCTTT. Protein: CASSQAGMNTEAFF.

The DNA of the CDR3 is TGTGCCAGCAGCGAGACAGGGTTCAAACAGTACGTC. Amino acids: CASSETGFKQYV. This chain joins TRBV6-1 and TRBJ2-7; 7 nucleotides match TRBD1. From germline, CDR1 is MNHNS and CDR2 SASEGT. This CDR3 region has 12 residues. The V gene end was trimmed by 6 bases and the J gene end by 10 bases; junction bases not matched to a gene: 9.

This clonotype was recorded many times. CDR3 residues: CASSRPGTAYEQYF. The CDR3 nucleotides read TGTGCCAGCAGCCGTCCCGGGACAGCCTACGAGCAGTACTTC. The chain recombines TRBV6-1 with TRBJ2-7, with 7 bases lining up with TRBD1. CDR1 MNHNS and CDR2 SASEGT come from the germline V gene. CDR3 length equals 14 residues. V was pared by 6 bases and J by 2 bases, with 7 bases of the junction left unmatched.

Remarks on this clonotype: At one of its ends the junction is not consistent with the germline gene, which may arise from a read error. The chain links TRBV7-2 to TRBJ2-1; 7 nucleotides match TRBD2. Per germline, CDR1 SGHTA and CDR2 FQGNSA. The CDR3 is 13 residues long. Here the CDR3 DNA reads TGTGCCAGCAGCTTAGCGCATACGGGAGGCTTACTCTTC. It yields the protein CASSLAHTGGLLF.

The table lists this clonotype with many counts. The chain uses TRBV5-8 and TRBJ1-2, with a possible D match to TRBD1 (5 bases). The CDR3 totals 14 residues. Germline loops: CDR1 SGHTS, CDR2 YDEGEE. With 1 base removed from V and 0 bases from J, the gap between germline ends came to 7 bases. The CDR3 bases are TGTGCCAGCAGCTTGCCGGGACCTAACTATGGCTACACCTTC. Translation: CASSLPGPNYGYTF.

This clonotype was counted at least ten times. This rearrangement joins TRBV9 to TRBJ2-3; D is perhaps TRBD1 or TRBD2 (6 bases each). The V end was cut by 0 bases, the J end by 10 bases, with 21 bases between. CDR3 length equals 16 residues. CDR1 and CDR2 from the germline V gene are SGDLS and YYNGEE. The CDR3 loop is CASSVAPAGQYASQYF. The DNA of the CDR3 is TGTGCCAGCAGCGTAGCACCCGCGGGACAATACGCTTCGCAGTATTTT.